The 19 T cell receptor beta chains reported below all come from one sample, sequenced in a study of CD8 T cells in ankylosing spondylitis (dated by TCRdb to about 2017). Library generation was performed with 5' RACE. The listed sequencing device is Illumina HiSeq 2500. The public reads were quality trimmed at Q25 with fastp and then assembled into clones with MiXCR by TCRdb, keeping productive beta chains. Identical CDR3 protein sequences are pooled into one entry, listed with their most common genes and DNA. The sample has some 400,000 distinct CDR3 sequences on record, approximately 20% of them singletons. Jointly, the top ten make up about a sixth of the sample. These receptors lack a known antigen. Summary of the overall study and its limitations: Blood from ankylosing spondylitis patients appeared to be characterized by a TCR beta motif composed of under 10 highly homologous amino acid variants.

Sequencing input: blood, either unsorted or a sorted T cell fraction (not recorded which). The receptors shown here come from a male donor with ankylosing spondylitis.

The chain combines TRBV4-1 with TRBJ2-1; unclear D gene. V lost 4 bases and J 2 bases, leaving 12 bases between the germline ends. There are 15 residues in the CDR3. Per germline, CDR1 MGHRA and CDR2 YSYEKL. The CDR3 loop is CASSPLDQTYNEQFF. CDR3 in DNA: TGCGCCAGCAGCCCACTCGACCAAACCTACAATGAGCAGTTCTTC.

The chain employs TRBV11-3 and TRBJ1-3; D is undetermined. Per germline, CDR1 SGHNT and CDR2 YENEEA. Deletions cut 0 bases from V and 4 bases from J, with 10 bases between. The CDR3 contains 15 residues. The CDR3 reads CASSLDVVTGNTIYF. CDR3 in DNA: TGTGCCAGCAGCTTAGATGTGGTCACCGGAAACACCATATATTTT. The variable domain in full, with the rest retrieved from reference TRBV11-3 and TRBJ1-3, is EAGVVQSPRYKIIEKKQPVAFWCNPISGHNTLYWYLQNLGQGPELLIRYENEEAVDDSQLPKDRFSAERLKGVDSTLKIQPAELGDSAVYLCASSLDVVTGNTIYFGEGSWLTVV.

This chain's CDR3 is CATSDSRTSSYEQYF. DNA of the CDR3: TGTGCCACCAGTGATTCTAGGACAAGCTCCTACGAGCAGTACTTC. V gene TRBV24-1 combines with J gene TRBJ2-7; maybe TRBD1 (5 bases). There are 15 residues in the CDR3. Germline lookup yields CDR1 KGHDR and CDR2 SFDVKD. V gave up 2 bases and J gave up 0 bases, with 10 bases separating them.

The chain uses TRBV6-1 and TRBJ2-6; possible D gene TRBD1, 6 bases. This CDR3 has 16 residues. Germline CDR1 reads MNHNS; CDR2 reads SASEGT. Trimming removed 6 bases at V and 2 bases at J, with 14 bases between. The CDR3 region is CASRKGEGAGANVLTF. The CDR3 DNA follows: TGTGCCAGCAGGAAGGGGGAAGGTGCTGGGGCCAACGTCCTGACTTTC.

This clonotype turned up a few times. This chain joins TRBV18 and TRBJ2-1, with TRBD1 as a possible D gene (5 bases). With 5 bases removed from V and 16 bases from J, the gap between germline ends came to 21 bases. The CDR3 contains 13 residues. CDR1 is KGHSH, CDR2 LQKENI, per germline. Written as DNA, the CDR3 is TGTGCCAGCTCATCAGATCTAGACAGTAAACTCTTCTTC. This translates into CASSSDLDSKLFF.

This clonotype came up a few times. J is TRBJ2-3 and V is TRBV9; 7 positions match TRBD2. The germline V gene encodes CDR1 SGDLS and CDR2 YYNGEE. With 0 bases clipped from V and 0 bases from J, the junction kept 10 bases outside the gene matches. The CDR3 sequence is 18 residues long. The CDR3: CASSVAPASGISTDTQYF. Written as DNA, the CDR3 is TGTGCCAGCAGCGTAGCTCCAGCTAGCGGAATTAGCACAGATACGCAGTATTTT.

This clonotype was seen a few times. V is TRBV7-9 and J is TRBJ2-2; perhaps TRBD1 as D (5 bases). V lost 5 bases to trimming and J lost 4 bases, with 14 bases between them. Germline lookup yields CDR1 SEHNR and CDR2 FQNEAQ (reference sequence). The CDR3 length is 15 residues. The CDR3 loop reads CASSPSGLGTGELFF. The CDR3 nucleotides read TGTGCCAGCAGCCCCTCAGGGTTGGGCACCGGGGAGCTGTTTTTT.

This chain uses TRBV18 with TRBJ2-1; 8 bases are shared with TRBD2. V trimming: 1 base; J trimming: 6 bases; junction bases outside the gene matches: 2. Germline V gives CDR1 KGHSH, CDR2 LQKENI. The CDR3 is 14 residues long. CDR3 sequence: CASSPLAGINEQFF. The CDR3 DNA is TGTGCCAGCTCACCACTAGCGGGAATCAATGAGCAGTTCTTC. Complete variable domain (other parts from reference TRBV18 and TRBJ2-1): NAGVMQNPRHLVRRRGQEARLRCSPMKGHSHVYWYRQLPEEGLKFMVYLQKENIIDESGMPKERFSAEFPKEGPSILRIQQVVRGDSAAYFCASSPLAGINEQFFGPGTRLTVL.

CDR3 sequence: CASSLKLVAFF. The CDR3 nucleotides read TGTGCCAGCAGTTTAAAACTGGTGGCTTTCTTT. The chain joins TRBV28 to TRBJ1-1; D call uncertain. Germline CDR1 is MDHEN and CDR2 is SYDVKM. V dropped 2 bases and J dropped 11 bases, with 9 bases sitting between them. The CDR3 is 11 amino acids.

V and J are TRBV11-3 and TRBJ2-2; D is unresolved. V lost 4 bases and J 6 bases, leaving 12 bases between the germline ends. The germline V gene encodes CDR1 SGHNT and CDR2 YENEEA. This CDR3 is built from 14 residues. This CDR3 reads CASSSYSIAGELFF. The CDR3 nucleotides read TGTGCCAGCAGCTCGTACAGTATAGCCGGGGAGCTGTTTTTT.

This clonotype was recorded a few times. The chain carries TRBV2 and TRBJ2-7; D is perhaps TRBD2 (5 bases). Trimming cost V 0 bases and J 5 bases, with 14 bases left between them. Germline CDR1 and CDR2: SNHLY and FYNNEI. The CDR3 is 15 amino acids. The CDR3 protein is CASSEAPRTEDEQYF. The CDR3 DNA reads as TGTGCCAGCAGTGAAGCCCCCAGGACTGAGGACGAGCAGTACTTC.

Worth noting for this clonotype: The CDR3 does not end in the conserved phenylalanine or tryptophan, so this is likely a read error. The chain recombines TRBV10-2 with TRBJ2-7, with TRBD2 matching over 10 bases. Germline trimming cut 4 bases from V and 1 base from J; bases unmatched to any gene: 1. Germline V CDR1 and CDR2: WSHSY, SAAADI. This CDR3 region has 14 residues. CDR3 bases: TGCGCCAGCAGTGTAGCGGGAGGTTCCTACGAGCAGTACCTC. Its protein product is CASSVAGGSYEQYL.

V and J are TRBV29-1 and TRBJ2-3; no firm D call. Per germline, CDR1 SQVTM and CDR2 ANQGSEA. CDR3 size: 14 residues. Trimming shortened V by 4 bases and J by 0 bases, and 11 bases separated the two germline ends. CDR3 in amino acids: CSVAGTVSTDTQYF. The DNA for the CDR3 is TGCAGCGTTGCTGGCACCGTAAGCACAGATACGCAGTATTTT.

This clonotype came up many times. This sequence joins TRBV29-1 and TRBJ2-7, with a tentative D call TRBD2 (6 bases). CDR3 size: 13 residues. V lost 6 bases to trimming and J lost 6 bases, with 18 bases between them. Germline values: CDR1 SQVTM, CDR2 ANQGSEA. The CDR3 DNA follows: TGCAGCGTATCCCGGGACCAGCGGGTCGAGCAGTACTTC. Protein: CSVSRDQRVEQYF.

The rearrangement joins TRBV6-1 to TRBJ2-5; D might be TRBD2 (6 bases). Trimming removed 6 bases at V and 0 bases at J, with 11 bases between. This CDR3 has 14 amino acids. Looked up from germline, CDR1 is MNHNS and CDR2 is SASEGT. CDR3 coding DNA: TGTGCCAGCAGCCCAAGACTAGACCAAGAGACCCAGTACTTC. Residues: CASSPRLDQETQYF.

The genes are TRBV18 and TRBJ2-1; possible D gene TRBD1, 6 bases. V was pared by 5 bases and J by 2 bases, with 19 bases between. Germline CDR1 KGHSH, CDR2 LQKENI. This CDR3 has 17 amino acids. This CDR3 reads CASSAEQGEQPYNEQFF. In DNA, the CDR3 is TGTGCCAGCTCAGCGGAACAGGGTGAACAACCCTACAATGAGCAGTTCTTC.

The V call is TRBV7-8, the J call TRBJ2-7; 9 positions match TRBD1. Germline values: CDR1 SGHVS, CDR2 FQNEAQ. V lost 0 bases, J lost 2 bases, and 14 bases stayed unmatched. This CDR3 has 19 residues. This chain's CDR3 is CASSLAGQGRTRYTYEQYF. CDR3 DNA: TGTGCCAGCAGCTTAGCTGGACAGGGGAGAACTAGATATACCTACGAGCAGTACTTC.

This clonotype has more than one count but fewer than ten. The chain carries TRBV27 and TRBJ1-3, with D unresolved. CDR3 length equals 15 residues. Germline CDR1 and CDR2: MNHEY and SMNVEV (reference sequence). The V end was cut by 5 bases, the J end by 1 base, with 12 bases between. CDR3 sequence reads: CASSPRFQSGNTIYF. CDR3 nucleotide sequence: TGTGCCAGCAGTCCCCGGTTCCAATCTGGAAACACCATATATTTT.

This clonotype appeared a few times. This chain connects TRBV20-1 to TRBJ2-7; D may correspond to TRBD1 or TRBD2 (6 bases each). V lost 0 bases and J lost 0, with 18 bases in between. This CDR3 region has 17 residues. The V gene's germline CDR1 is DFQATT and CDR2 SNEGSKA (reference sequence). The CDR3 reads CSARDPLARGYSYEQYF. In DNA, the CDR3 is TGCAGTGCTAGAGATCCCCTAGCGAGGGGGTACTCCTACGAGCAGTACTTC.